A selection of T cell receptor beta chains follows, all from one sample in a study of blood T cell repertoires in COVID-19. Repertoires were generated with immunoSEQ multiplex PCR, while TCRdb's copy carries only in-frame clones and drops some. The top ten clones hold 0.95% to 1.5% of a sample with approximately 250,000 clones, roughly 88% of them seen once. The material sequenced was PBMCs or T cells enriched from blood (not recorded which). These receptors were taken from a middle-aged woman with acute COVID-19. Each CDR3 is given with its conserved first and last residue. A D gene is named only where the DNA matches it firmly. Some rows mark clone size as missing; the rest say once, few, many or name a class of expanded clone.

TRBV28	TRBJ2-3	-	-	TGTGCCAGCAGTCCCAGCGTAGTTCTCGTTACGCAGTATTTT	CASSPSVVLVTQYF
TRBV7-9	TRBJ1-3	-	-	TGTGCCAGCAGCTTAGGCGAAAGCTCTGGAAACACCATATATTTT	CASSLGESSGNTIYF
TRBV28	TRBJ1-2	-	-	TGTGCCAGCAGTTTAGACAGCCGCTATGGCTACACCTTC	CASSLDSRYGYTF
TRBV4-3	TRBJ2-2	-	TRBD2	TGCGCCAGCAGCCAGGGCCGGGAGGGCACCGGGGAGCTGTTTTTT	CASSQGREGTGELFF
TRBV5-1	TRBJ1-2	-	-	TGCGCCAGCAGCCCCGGGATTTACGGGGGCTACACCTTC	CASSPGIYGGYTF
TRBV7-9	TRBJ2-1	-	TRBD2	TGTGCCAGCAGCATTAGCGGGAGATGGAGAAATGAGCAGTTCTTC	CASSISGRWRNEQFF
TRBV28	TRBJ1-5	-	-	TGTGCCGCTACGGACTCCAAGGTCCAGCCCCAGCATTTT	CAATDSKVQPQHF
TRBV10-1	TRBJ1-1	-	TRBD1	TGCGCCAGCAGTGAGTCTACAGGGGTCTCGAACACTGAAGCTTTCTTT	CASSESTGVSNTEAFF
TRBV19	TRBJ1-4	once	-	TGTGCCAGTAGTATCTCGGGGGCTAATGAAAAACTGTTTTTT	CASSISGANEKLFF
TRBV29-1	TRBJ1-4	-	-	TGCAGCGTAGGACAGTTTGAAAAACTGTTTTTT	CSVGQFEKLFF
TRBV28	TRBJ1-5	-	-	TGTGCCAGCAGTAAAAGAAGGACAGTCCATCAGCCCCAGCATTTT	CASSKRRTVHQPQHF
TRBV7-2	TRBJ2-1	-	TRBD2	TGTGCCAGCAGCTTAGGTTTTATAGCGGGAGGTTTTGGCAATGAGCAGTTCTTC	CASSLGFIAGGFGNEQFF
TRBV7-9	TRBJ2-5	few	-	TGTGCCAGCAGCCCCGGGCCAGGGAAGGGGGAAGAGACCCAGTACTTC	CASSPGPGKGEETQYF
TRBV7-2	TRBJ1-6	-	TRBD1	TGTGCCAGCAGCTTAGTAGGGACAGCTAATTCACCCCTCCACTTT	CASSLVGTANSPLHF
TRBV19	TRBJ1-5	-	TRBD1	TGTGCCAGTAGTATTCGGACAGGGGGGTTCAATCAGCCCCAGCATTTT	CASSIRTGGFNQPQHF
TRBV18	TRBJ2-6	-	TRBD1	TGTGCCAGCTCACCACAATTCACAGGGGCTGGGGCCAACGTCCTGACTTTC	CASSPQFTGAGANVLTF
TRBV7-6	TRBJ1-1	-	-	TGTGCCAGCAGCCCCCCCTCCGGGGGGAACACTGAAGCTTTCTTT	CASSPPSGGNTEAFF
TRBV4-1	TRBJ2-3	-	TRBD2	TGCGCCAGCAGCCCCTTATCGGGAGGCCGAGATACGCAGTATTTT	CASSPLSGGRDTQYF
TRBV28	TRBJ1-2	-	TRBD1	TGTGCCAGCAGCCAAAAACCGGGACAGAGAATCTATGGCTACACCTTC	CASSQKPGQRIYGYTF
TRBV24-1	TRBJ2-1	-	TRBD2	TGTGCCACCAGTGATTCCTACCCGGGACTAGAAGGCAATGAGCAGTTCTTC	CATSDSYPGLEGNEQFF
TRBV5-5	TRBJ1-3	-	-	TGTGCCAGCAGCTTCGGGGGGCGCTCTGGAAACACCATATATTTT	CASSFGGRSGNTIYF
TRBV5-6	TRBJ1-6	-	-	TGTGCCAGCAGCTTCGGACTCTCACCCCTCCACTTT	CASSFGLSPLHF
TRBV2	TRBJ2-1	-	TRBD2	TGTGCCAGCACCGGGACTAGCGGATACAATGAGCAGTTCTTC	CASTGTSGYNEQFF
TRBV4-1	TRBJ2-7	-	-	TGCGCCAGCAGCCCCATTCAGGGCTCCTACGAGCAGTACTTC	CASSPIQGSYEQYF
TRBV27	TRBJ1-5	-	-	TGTGCCAGCAGTTGGACGAGGGATCAGCCCCAGCATTTT	CASSWTRDQPQHF
TRBV5-1	TRBJ1-2	-	TRBD1	TGCGCCAGCAGCTCCTCCAGACAGGGAGTGTATGGCTACACCTTC	CASSSSRQGVYGYTF
TRBV6-5	TRBJ1-6	-	-	TGTGCCAGCGGCCAGGTGTCGGGGGGGTCACCCCTCCACTTT	CASGQVSGGSPLHF
TRBV4-3	TRBJ2-3	-	-	TGCGCCAGCAGCCAAGATTTAGGGGCCGGTGGCACAGATACGCAGTATTTT	CASSQDLGAGGTDTQYF
TRBV29-1	TRBJ2-7	-	TRBD1	TGCAGCGTTGAAAAACAGGGGAGCCCCTACGAGCAGTACTTC	CSVEKQGSPYEQYF
TRBV29-1	TRBJ2-2	-	TRBD2	TGCAGCGCGTCAGCGGGAGCCGGGGAGCTGTTTTTT	CSASAGAGELFF
TRBV7-9	TRBJ2-5	-	TRBD2	TGTGCCAGCAGCTTTGAGCGGGGCTACCAAGAGACCCAGTACTTC	CASSFERGYQETQYF
TRBV4-3	TRBJ1-5	-	TRBD1	TGCGCCAGCAGCCAAGATTATGCAGACAGGGTAAGTCAGCCCCAGCATTTT	CASSQDYADRVSQPQHF
TRBV6-2/TRBV6-3	TRBJ1-2	-	-	TGTGCCAGCAGCCCATTCGCGGGGCCCAACAGGCTCTATGGCTACACCTTC	CASSPFAGPNRLYGYTF
TRBV9	TRBJ1-1	-	-	TGTGCCAGCAGCGTAGCAGGGTCTGAAGCTTTCTTT	CASSVAGSEAFF
TRBV20-1	TRBJ1-2	-	-	TGCAGTGCTACGGGGGAACGTGGCTACACCTTC	CSATGERGYTF
TRBV19	TRBJ1-6	few	TRBD1	TGTGCCAGTACCCAACAGGGGTCTAATTCACCCCTCCACTTT	CASTQQGSNSPLHF
TRBV3-1/TRBV3-2	TRBJ2-3	-	TRBD2	TGTGCCAGCAGCCAGGGGACTAGCGGGAGCACAGATACGCAGTATTTT	CASSQGTSGSTDTQYF
TRBV19	TRBJ2-1	-	TRBD2	TGTGCCACCTCCCCACTAGCGGGAGTCTACAATGAGCAGTTCTTC	CATSPLAGVYNEQFF
TRBV29-1	TRBJ2-5	once	-	TGCAGCGTAGGAGTTCAAGAGACCCAGTACTTC	CSVGVQETQYF
TRBV18	TRBJ2-5	once	-	TGTGCCAGCTCACGTTCGCAGGGGCAAGAGACCCAGTACTTC	CASSRSQGQETQYF
TRBV19	TRBJ1-1	-	TRBD1	TGTGCCAGTAGTATAGGCGGACAGGGCTCTGAAGCTTTCTTT	CASSIGGQGSEAFF
TRBV9	TRBJ1-5	-	TRBD1	TGTGCCAGCAGCCCCCAAGACAGGGTTGGTCAGCCCCAGCATTTT	CASSPQDRVGQPQHF
TRBV5-1	TRBJ2-3	-	TRBD2	TGCGCCAGCAGCTATAACCCGCAGGGCGGGGGGACAGATACGCAGTATTTT	CASSYNPQGGGTDTQYF
TRBV5-4	TRBJ2-1	-	TRBD2	TGTGCCAGCAGCCCCTGGGGCGGGAGTCGGAATGAGCAGTTCTTC	CASSPWGGSRNEQFF
TRBV10-1	TRBJ2-2	-	-	TGCGCCAGCAGTGTCACAGAGAACACCGGGGAGCTGTTTTTT	CASSVTENTGELFF
TRBV18	TRBJ1-5	-	-	TGTGCCAGCTCACCAGCGAGGGAACGCAATCAGCCCCAGCATTTT	CASSPARERNQPQHF
TRBV30	TRBJ1-4	-	-	TGTGCCTGGGAGGGGACTATTGCAGGGACTAATGAAAAACTGTTTTTT	CAWEGTIAGTNEKLFF
TRBV28	TRBJ2-7	-	-	TGTGCCAGCAGTTTAAGGATTAGCGACGAGCAGTACTTC	CASSLRISDEQYF
TRBV7-8	TRBJ1-6	-	-	TGTGCCAGCAGCTTATTGAATGCCATCGGGAATTCACCCCTCCACTTT	CASSLLNAIGNSPLHF
TRBV29-1	TRBJ1-1	-	-	TGCAGCGTTATATTGAACACTGAAGCTTTCTTT	CSVILNTEAFF